A selection of T cell receptor beta chains follows, all from one sample in a study of human T cells and chemical hapten exposure. From the RACE reads, TCRdb called clonotypes with MiXCR, one entry per CDR3 protein. The sample comprises roughly 100,000 distinct CDR3 sequences, less than 35% of which are singletons, and about 2.9% rests with the top ten. The sequencing used whole blood, collected in connection with sensitization to the hapten diphenylcyclopropenone (DPC). All receptors come from a man aged 35-49 years with alopecia areata. Some clones in this sample may be carry-over from other donors' samples. Each CDR3 is given with its conserved first and last residue. D genes are given only for firm matches. The listing skips clone size in some rows; elsewhere it reads once, few, many or a size class.

j_call: TRBJ2-1; clone_size: .; v_call: TRBV5-6; d_call: TRBD2; cdr3_nt: TGTGCCAGCAGCTTTTGGCGGGGGTACAATGAGCAGTTCTTC; cdr3_aa: CASSFWRGYNEQFF
j_call: TRBJ1-1; clone_size: .; v_call: TRBV6-2/TRBV6-3; d_call: .; cdr3_nt: TGTGCCAGCAGTTACTCGATGGTGGACAGAGTTGAAGCTTTCTTT; cdr3_aa: CASSYSMVDRVEAFF
j_call: TRBJ2-2; clone_size: few; v_call: TRBV20-1; d_call: .; cdr3_nt: TGCAGTGCTAGATCGGCTAGCAATAACGGGGAGCTGTTTTTT; cdr3_aa: CSARSASNNGELFF
j_call: TRBJ1-5; clone_size: .; v_call: TRBV7-2; d_call: .; cdr3_nt: TGTGCCAGCAGCTTTGATAGGGGCCGGCAGCCCCAGCATTTT; cdr3_aa: CASSFDRGRQPQHF
j_call: TRBJ2-2; clone_size: many; v_call: TRBV7-2; d_call: .; cdr3_nt: TGTGCTGGCGGGCTGGGGGGGGAGCTGTTTTTT; cdr3_aa: CAGGLGGELFF
j_call: TRBJ2-1; clone_size: few; v_call: TRBV12-3/TRBV12-4; d_call: .; cdr3_nt: TGTGCCAGCAGCCTGATCCAGGCCGTAATCAATGAGCAGTTCTTC; cdr3_aa: CASSLIQAVINEQFF
j_call: TRBJ1-1; clone_size: many; v_call: TRBV30; d_call: .; cdr3_nt: TGTGCCTGGAGTACGACAGTTAACACTGAAGCTTTCTTT; cdr3_aa: CAWSTTVNTEAFF
j_call: TRBJ2-2; clone_size: .; v_call: TRBV7-3; d_call: TRBD2; cdr3_nt: TGTGCCAGCAGCCCAAAGGGACTAGCGAACACCGGGGAGCTGTTTTTT; cdr3_aa: CASSPKGLANTGELFF
j_call: TRBJ2-3; clone_size: .; v_call: TRBV4-3; d_call: .; cdr3_nt: TGCGCCAGCAGCCCTACTCTAGGGAACACAGATACGCAGTATTTT; cdr3_aa: CASSPTLGNTDTQYF
j_call: TRBJ2-7; clone_size: .; v_call: TRBV7-9; d_call: TRBD2; cdr3_nt: TGTGCCAGCAGGTCTCCGGGACTAGCGGGCAGCTCCTACGAGCAGTACTTC; cdr3_aa: CASRSPGLAGSSYEQYF
j_call: TRBJ2-5; clone_size: .; v_call: TRBV12-3/TRBV12-4; d_call: .; cdr3_nt: TGTGCCAGCAGTGACCTATCCCAAGAGACCCAGTACTTC; cdr3_aa: CASSDLSQETQYF
j_call: TRBJ2-3; clone_size: once; v_call: TRBV9; d_call: TRBD2; cdr3_nt: TGTGCCAGCAGCGTATTAGGTACTAGCGGGATCCTCATCACAGATACGCAGTATTTT; cdr3_aa: CASSVLGTSGILITDTQYF
j_call: TRBJ2-3; clone_size: .; v_call: TRBV29-1; d_call: .; cdr3_nt: TGCAGCGTTGAAGGGGGGGAATTCACAGATACGCAGTATTTT; cdr3_aa: CSVEGGEFTDTQYF
j_call: TRBJ1-5; clone_size: .; v_call: TRBV5-6; d_call: .; cdr3_nt: TGTGCCAGCAGCTTGTGGGCAGGGGCCAATCAGCCCCAGCATTTT; cdr3_aa: CASSLWAGANQPQHF
j_call: TRBJ1-5; clone_size: .; v_call: TRBV29-1; d_call: TRBD1; cdr3_nt: TGCAGCTTCATACAGGGGGGTGATCAGCCCCAGCATTTT; cdr3_aa: CSFIQGGDQPQHF
j_call: TRBJ1-6; clone_size: .; v_call: TRBV6-1; d_call: .; cdr3_nt: TGTGCCAGCAGGGAGATGACAGTATCCCTCCACTTT; cdr3_aa: CASREMTVSLHF
j_call: TRBJ1-1; clone_size: .; v_call: TRBV6-5; d_call: .; cdr3_nt: TGTGCCAGCAGTTACTTCCCGACAGGACCGATGAACACTGAAGCTTTCTTT; cdr3_aa: CASSYFPTGPMNTEAFF
j_call: TRBJ2-1; clone_size: .; v_call: TRBV6-2/TRBV6-3; d_call: .; cdr3_nt: TGTGCCAGCAGTTACTCCCAGGGGCAAGAGCAGTTCTTC; cdr3_aa: CASSYSQGQEQFF
j_call: TRBJ2-5; clone_size: .; v_call: TRBV6-2/TRBV6-3; d_call: TRBD2; cdr3_nt: TGTGCCAGCAGTTACGGTCGGCGGAGGCTAGCGGGAAGGTACCAAGAGACCCAGTACTTC; cdr3_aa: CASSYGRRRLAGRYQETQYF
j_call: TRBJ2-7; clone_size: few; v_call: TRBV10-3; d_call: .; cdr3_nt: TGTGCCATCAGTGAGGCGGGACACTCCTACGAGCAGTACTTC; cdr3_aa: CAISEAGHSYEQYF
j_call: TRBJ2-3; clone_size: few; v_call: TRBV20-1; d_call: .; cdr3_nt: TGCAGTGCTAGAAATGTTCCCGGAGATACGCAGTATTTT; cdr3_aa: CSARNVPGDTQYF
j_call: TRBJ2-3; clone_size: few; v_call: TRBV7-2; d_call: TRBD1; cdr3_nt: TGTGCCAGCAGAACCTACCAGGGGGCGATTGGCACAGATACGCAGTATTTT; cdr3_aa: CASRTYQGAIGTDTQYF
j_call: TRBJ2-7; clone_size: .; v_call: TRBV6-2/TRBV6-3; d_call: .; cdr3_nt: TGTGCCAGCAGTTTAAGGCAGGCGATATTACTCTTC; cdr3_aa: CASSLRQAILLF
j_call: TRBJ2-1; clone_size: .; v_call: TRBV7-2; d_call: TRBD2; cdr3_nt: TGTGCCAGCAGCTCGGGACTAGCGGGAGGGGAGGAGTTCTTC; cdr3_aa: CASSSGLAGGEEFF
j_call: TRBJ1-5; clone_size: .; v_call: TRBV24-1; d_call: .; cdr3_nt: TGTGCCACCAGTGACTCCTCTAGGGCCCGCAATCAGCCCCAGCATTTT; cdr3_aa: CATSDSSRARNQPQHF
j_call: TRBJ2-7; clone_size: .; v_call: TRBV27; d_call: TRBD2; cdr3_nt: TGTGCCAGCAGTTCCCTAGCGGGAGGGGCCTACGAGCAGTACTTC; cdr3_aa: CASSSLAGGAYEQYF
j_call: TRBJ2-5; clone_size: few; v_call: TRBV6-2/TRBV6-3; d_call: .; cdr3_nt: TGTGCCAGCAGTTACTCGGCGACCCAGTACTTC; cdr3_aa: CASSYSATQYF
j_call: TRBJ2-1; clone_size: .; v_call: TRBV20-1; d_call: .; cdr3_nt: TGCAGTGCTAGTTTGGCGCGAGCCTACAATGAGCAGTTCTTC; cdr3_aa: CSASLARAYNEQFF
j_call: TRBJ2-1; clone_size: .; v_call: TRBV7-2; d_call: .; cdr3_nt: TGTGCCAGCAGCTTGACCAGGACTGAGCAGTTCTTC; cdr3_aa: CASSLTRTEQFF
j_call: TRBJ2-1; clone_size: few; v_call: TRBV6-2/TRBV6-3; d_call: .; cdr3_nt: TGTGCCAGCAGTTACCTGCCCGGGGGCTACAATGAGCAGTTCTTC; cdr3_aa: CASSYLPGGYNEQFF
j_call: TRBJ2-2; clone_size: few; v_call: TRBV12-5; d_call: TRBD1; cdr3_nt: TGTGCTAGTGGTTTAACTGTCCGACAGGGGAGCACCGGGGAGCTGTTTTTT; cdr3_aa: CASGLTVRQGSTGELFF
j_call: TRBJ2-2; clone_size: few; v_call: TRBV27; d_call: .; cdr3_nt: TGTGCCAGCAGGGGATGGGATACCGGGGAGCTGTTTTTT; cdr3_aa: CASRGWDTGELFF
j_call: TRBJ2-7; clone_size: .; v_call: TRBV20-1; d_call: TRBD2; cdr3_nt: TGCAGTGCCCTGTCCCTAGCGGGCTATGAGCAGTACTTC; cdr3_aa: CSALSLAGYEQYF
j_call: TRBJ2-5; clone_size: few; v_call: TRBV6-5; d_call: TRBD2; cdr3_nt: TGTGCCAGCAGTCTTGGGACTAGCGGGAGCCAAGAGACCCAGTACTTC; cdr3_aa: CASSLGTSGSQETQYF
j_call: TRBJ2-3; clone_size: few; v_call: TRBV4-2; d_call: TRBD2; cdr3_nt: TGTGCCAGCAGCCAAGGCCGACTAGCGGGAGGTAGGACAGATACGCAGTATTTT; cdr3_aa: CASSQGRLAGGRTDTQYF
j_call: TRBJ2-1; clone_size: .; v_call: TRBV6-2/TRBV6-3; d_call: .; cdr3_nt: TGTGCCAGCAGGGGGAGTGGAAACTACAATGAGCAGTTCTTC; cdr3_aa: CASRGSGNYNEQFF
j_call: TRBJ2-5; clone_size: few; v_call: TRBV20-1; d_call: TRBD1; cdr3_nt: TGCAGTGCTAGAGTCGGTAACAACAGGGGTCAAGAGACCCAGTACTTC; cdr3_aa: CSARVGNNRGQETQYF
j_call: TRBJ1-2; clone_size: few; v_call: TRBV29-1; d_call: .; cdr3_nt: TGCAGCGCACTGGGGTCAGGGTTTGGCTACACCTTC; cdr3_aa: CSALGSGFGYTF
j_call: TRBJ2-6; clone_size: .; v_call: TRBV2; d_call: .; cdr3_nt: TGTGCCAGCAGGACCGGGGTTCACTCTGGGGCCAACGTCCTGACTTTC; cdr3_aa: CASRTGVHSGANVLTF
j_call: TRBJ2-7; clone_size: few; v_call: TRBV7-9; d_call: TRBD2; cdr3_nt: TGTGCCAGCAGCTTAGGAGTCAGCGGGAGCTCCTACGAGCAGTACTTC; cdr3_aa: CASSLGVSGSSYEQYF
j_call: TRBJ2-3; clone_size: .; v_call: TRBV5-4; d_call: TRBD2; cdr3_nt: TGTGCCAGCAGCCGTACTAGCGAGAGCACAGATACGCAGTATTTT; cdr3_aa: CASSRTSESTDTQYF
j_call: TRBJ1-4; clone_size: .; v_call: TRBV20-1; d_call: .; cdr3_nt: TGCAGTGCGGGGAGGGGTGGGGTTAATGAAAAACTGTTTTTT; cdr3_aa: CSAGRGGVNEKLFF
j_call: TRBJ2-3; clone_size: .; v_call: TRBV29-1; d_call: TRBD1; cdr3_nt: TGCAGCGTGGGACAGGGCTCTAGCACAGATACGCAGTATTTT; cdr3_aa: CSVGQGSSTDTQYF
j_call: TRBJ1-6; clone_size: .; v_call: TRBV4-2; d_call: TRBD1; cdr3_nt: TGTGCCAGAAGCCAAGCCCCGACCGGGACAGGGTCATATTCACCCCTCCACTTT; cdr3_aa: CARSQAPTGTGSYSPLHF
j_call: TRBJ2-1; clone_size: few; v_call: TRBV11-3; d_call: .; cdr3_nt: TGTGCCAGCAACATTAACGGGGCGCGGGCCGAGCAGTTCTTC; cdr3_aa: CASNINGARAEQFF
j_call: TRBJ2-1; clone_size: few; v_call: TRBV7-2; d_call: TRBD2; cdr3_nt: TGTGCCAGCAGCTTAGTAGCGGGAGTCAATGAGCAGTTCTTC; cdr3_aa: CASSLVAGVNEQFF
j_call: TRBJ1-2; clone_size: few; v_call: TRBV4-3; d_call: .; cdr3_nt: TGCGCCAGCAGCCGATCAGGGCTCTATGGCTACACCTTC; cdr3_aa: CASSRSGLYGYTF
j_call: TRBJ2-5; clone_size: .; v_call: TRBV6-5; d_call: TRBD2; cdr3_nt: TGTGCCAGCAGTCCCCGGGGACTAGCGGGAGCGACACAAGAGACCCAGTACTTC; cdr3_aa: CASSPRGLAGATQETQYF
j_call: TRBJ2-1; clone_size: .; v_call: TRBV10-3; d_call: .; cdr3_nt: TGTGCCATCAGTGATGTGGGGTACAATGAGCAGTTCTTC; cdr3_aa: CAISDVGYNEQFF
j_call: TRBJ1-2; clone_size: many; v_call: TRBV12-3/TRBV12-4; d_call: .; cdr3_nt: TGTGCCAGCAGGAACGACGGCCCTAACTATGGCTACACCTTC; cdr3_aa: CASRNDGPNYGYTF
j_call: TRBJ1-1; clone_size: .; v_call: TRBV28; d_call: .; cdr3_nt: TGTGCCAGCAGCCACACCACGGCGGGGAACACTGAAGCTTTCTTT; cdr3_aa: CASSHTTAGNTEAFF
j_call: TRBJ1-1; clone_size: .; v_call: TRBV18; d_call: .; cdr3_nt: TGTGCCAGCTCGTCCAGGGTAACGGACACTGAAGCTTTCTTT; cdr3_aa: CASSSRVTDTEAFF
j_call: TRBJ2-3; clone_size: .; v_call: TRBV7-9; d_call: .; cdr3_nt: TGTGCCAGCAGCTCTTATGTGGCGGGGATAGATACGCAGTATTTT; cdr3_aa: CASSSYVAGIDTQYF
j_call: TRBJ1-6; clone_size: .; v_call: TRBV6-5; d_call: TRBD1; cdr3_nt: TGTGCCAGCAGTGAAGCCGGGACAGGGGAATCACCCCTCCACTTT; cdr3_aa: CASSEAGTGESPLHF
j_call: TRBJ2-2; clone_size: .; v_call: TRBV6-2/TRBV6-3; d_call: .; cdr3_nt: TGTGCCAGCAGTTACGCCAGCATAAACACCGGGGAGCTGTTTTTT; cdr3_aa: CASSYASINTGELFF
j_call: TRBJ2-3; clone_size: few; v_call: TRBV7-8; d_call: .; cdr3_nt: TGTGCCAGCAGATCCGGGCGGTTCCCCCGGGGTACGCAGTATTTT; cdr3_aa: CASRSGRFPRGTQYF